This T cell receptor beta chain comes out of a study of blood T cell repertoires in COVID-19. As for the study in general: Samples representing acute and convalescent COVID-19 were sourced from the United States, Italy and Spain. PBMCs, B-cell-depleted T cells, or T cells provided the cDNA or gDNA that made up the material.

This clone was observed a single time. Original handling: Reference gene primer amplification gave estimated nucleated cell counts. Only in-frame clones appear in the TCRdb table, and some are missing; sequencing was by immunoSEQ multiplex PCR. The D gene and trimming were derived from the DNA, and the V and J assignments and clone size from that table. The repertoire holds a few hundred thousand clones, with more than 75% as singletons. This CDR3 has 16 residues. CDR1 is SEHNR and CDR2 is FQNEAQ in the germline V gene (reference sequence). J lost 2 bases, V lost 5 bases, and 12 bases had no gene match.

This sequence was found in a woman in her forties or fifties with acute or convalescent COVID-19. The source material was peripheral blood. The V and J genes are TRBV7-9 and TRBJ2-7, with 7 bases fitting TRBD2. The CDR3, as DNA: TGTGCCAGCAGCGTCGCGTTGCTAGCGGTGGCCTACGAGCAGTACTTC. Its protein product is CASSVALLAVAYEQYF.